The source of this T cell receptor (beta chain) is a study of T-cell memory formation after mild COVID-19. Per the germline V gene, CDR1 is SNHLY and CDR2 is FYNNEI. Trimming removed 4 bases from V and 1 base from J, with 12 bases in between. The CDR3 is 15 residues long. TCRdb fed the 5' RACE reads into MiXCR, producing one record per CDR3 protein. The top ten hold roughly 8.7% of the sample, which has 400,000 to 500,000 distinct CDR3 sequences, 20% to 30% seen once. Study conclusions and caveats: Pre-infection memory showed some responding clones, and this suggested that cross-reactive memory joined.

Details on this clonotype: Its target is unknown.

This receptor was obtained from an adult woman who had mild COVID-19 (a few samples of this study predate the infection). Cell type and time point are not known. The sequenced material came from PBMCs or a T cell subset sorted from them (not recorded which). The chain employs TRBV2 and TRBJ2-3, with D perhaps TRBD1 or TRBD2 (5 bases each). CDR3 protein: CASSAVGARTDTQYF. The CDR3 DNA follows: TGTGCCAGCAGTGCGGTCGGGGCTCGCACAGATACGCAGTATTTT.